This T cell receptor (beta chain) was captured in a study of cytomegalovirus exposure and HLA in healthy donors. The study, taken as a whole, reports: TCR beta V- and J-gene trimming, according to a later analysis, was linked to a missense DCLRE1C variant. The records held CMV serostatus as the only immune exposure information.

Primers: 60 Vbeta forward and 13 Jbeta reverse. Measured with immunoSEQ multiplex PCR; TCRdb has only the in-frame clones, and not every one. In the table there are under 130,000 clones, around 65% of which are singletons. The CDR3 sequence is 14 residues long. Germline values: CDR1 MGHDK, CDR2 SYGVNS. Trimming cost V 7 bases and J 7 bases; bases outside gene matches: 9. Comment on this clone: Its specificity is not known.

The sample taken for sequencing was PBMCs. The sequence was obtained from a woman in her forties or fifties in good health and CMV-seronegative. This rearrangement joins TRBV25-1 to TRBJ2-1; 8 positions match TRBD1. This chain's CDR3 is CASTSWTGSNEQFF. The CDR3, as DNA: TGTGCCAGCACATCTTGGACAGGGTCAAATGAGCAGTTCTTC.